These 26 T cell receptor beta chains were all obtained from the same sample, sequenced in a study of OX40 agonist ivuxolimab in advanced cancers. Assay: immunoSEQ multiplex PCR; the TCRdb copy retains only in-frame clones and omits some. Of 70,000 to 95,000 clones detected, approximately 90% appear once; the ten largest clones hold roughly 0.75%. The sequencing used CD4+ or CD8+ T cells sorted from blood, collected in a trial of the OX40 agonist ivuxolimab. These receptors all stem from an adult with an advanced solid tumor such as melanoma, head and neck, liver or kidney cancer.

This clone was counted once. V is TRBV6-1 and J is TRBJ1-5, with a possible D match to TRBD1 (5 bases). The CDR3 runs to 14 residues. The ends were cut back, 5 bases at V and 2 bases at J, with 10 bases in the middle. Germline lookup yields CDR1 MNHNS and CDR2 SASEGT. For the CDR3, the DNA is TGTGCCAGCAGTTCCAGGGCCGGCAATCAGCCCCAGCATTTT. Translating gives CASSSRAGNQPQHF.

The CDR3 loop is CASSYSAPIEPQHF. CDR3 sequence (DNA): TGTGCCAGCAGTTACTCGGCCCCTATTGAGCCCCAGCATTTT. The chain couples TRBV6-5 to TRBJ1-5; D call uncertain. Germline V gene sequence: CDR1 MNHEY, CDR2 SVGAGI. Trimming took off 0 bases at V and 8 bases at J, with 11 bases between the two ends. The length of the CDR3 is 14 residues.

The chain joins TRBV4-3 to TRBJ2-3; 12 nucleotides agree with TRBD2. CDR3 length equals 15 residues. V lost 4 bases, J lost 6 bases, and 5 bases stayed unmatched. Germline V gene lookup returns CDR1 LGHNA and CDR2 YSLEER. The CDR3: CASSPSGRAGDTQYF. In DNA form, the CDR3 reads TGCGCCAGCAGCCCTAGCGGGAGGGCCGGGGATACGCAGTATTTT.

This CDR3 is CASNSYGGHTDTQYF. The CDR3 DNA is TGTGCCAGCAACAGTTACGGGGGGCACACAGATACGCAGTATTTT. The V and J genes are TRBV2 and TRBJ2-3; tentative D call: TRBD2 (7 bases). Trimming stripped 7 bases from V and 2 bases from J, with 16 bases between. The CDR3 has 15 residues. Germline CDR1 and CDR2: SNHLY and FYNNEI. Together with reference TRBV2 and TRBJ2-3, the CDR3 gives the full variable domain: EPEVTQTPSHQVTQMGQEVILRCVPISNHLYFYWYRQILGQKVEFLVSFYNNEISEKSEIFDDQFSVERPDGSNFTLKIRSTKLEDSAMYFCASNSYGGHTDTQYFGPGTRLTVL.

The CDR3 sequence: CASSLLAGDRNEQFF. The CDR3 DNA follows: TGTGCCAGCAGCTTACTAGCGGGAGATCGCAATGAGCAGTTCTTC. This rearrangement joins TRBV7-9 to TRBJ2-1; TRBD2 aligns across 10 bases. The germline V gene has CDR1 SEHNR and CDR2 FQNEAQ (reference sequence). CDR3 length equals 15 residues. The V gene end was trimmed by 2 bases and the J gene end by 6 bases; junction bases not matched to a gene: 4.

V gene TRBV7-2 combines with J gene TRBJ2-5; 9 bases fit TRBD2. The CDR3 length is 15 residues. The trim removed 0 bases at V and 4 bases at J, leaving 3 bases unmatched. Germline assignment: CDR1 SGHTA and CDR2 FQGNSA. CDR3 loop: CASSLALLAGETQYF. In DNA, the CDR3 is TGTGCCAGCAGCTTAGCGCTACTAGCGGGAGAGACCCAGTACTTC.

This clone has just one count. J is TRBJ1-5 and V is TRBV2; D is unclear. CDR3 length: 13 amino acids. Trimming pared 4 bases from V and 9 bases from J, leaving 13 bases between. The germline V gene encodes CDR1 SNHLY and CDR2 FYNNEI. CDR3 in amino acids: CASSVGDRGPQHF. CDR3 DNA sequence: TGTGCCAGCAGTGTAGGCGATCGGGGGCCCCAGCATTTT.

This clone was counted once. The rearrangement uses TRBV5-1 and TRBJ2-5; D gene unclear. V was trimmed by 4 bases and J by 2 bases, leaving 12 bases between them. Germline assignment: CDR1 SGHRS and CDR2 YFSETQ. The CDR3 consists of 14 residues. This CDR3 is CASSTLWGQETQYF. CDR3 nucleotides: TGCGCCAGCAGCACCCTCTGGGGACAAGAGACCCAGTACTTC.

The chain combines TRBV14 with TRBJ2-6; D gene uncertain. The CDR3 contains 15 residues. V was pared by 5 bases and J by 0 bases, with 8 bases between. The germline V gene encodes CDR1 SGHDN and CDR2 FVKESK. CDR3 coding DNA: TGTGCCAGCAGCAAAAGAGGCTCTGGGGCCAACGTCCTGACTTTC. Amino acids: CASSKRGSGANVLTF.

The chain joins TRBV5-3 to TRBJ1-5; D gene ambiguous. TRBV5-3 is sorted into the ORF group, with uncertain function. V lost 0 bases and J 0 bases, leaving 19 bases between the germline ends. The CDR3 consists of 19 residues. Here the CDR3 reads CARSLARRTRPDSNQPQHF. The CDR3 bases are TGTGCCAGAAGCTTGGCGCGCAGGACGAGACCGGATAGCAATCAGCCCCAGCATTTT.

This CDR3 reads CASRRIPSNTEAFF. The CDR3 DNA sequence: TGTGCCAGTAGGCGCATCCCCTCCAACACTGAAGCTTTCTTT. The chain recombines TRBV19 with TRBJ1-1; D gene uncertain. Germline values: CDR1 LNHDA, CDR2 SQIVND (reference sequence). V dropped 6 bases and J dropped 2 bases, with 13 bases sitting between them. This CDR3 comprises 14 residues.

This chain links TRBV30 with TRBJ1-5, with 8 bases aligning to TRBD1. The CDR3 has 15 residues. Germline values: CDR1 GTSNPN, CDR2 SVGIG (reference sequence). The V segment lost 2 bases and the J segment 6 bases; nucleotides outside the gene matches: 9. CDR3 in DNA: TGTGCCTGGAGTATAGGACAGGGCTCGAGTCAGCCCCAGCATTTT. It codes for CAWSIGQGSSQPQHF.

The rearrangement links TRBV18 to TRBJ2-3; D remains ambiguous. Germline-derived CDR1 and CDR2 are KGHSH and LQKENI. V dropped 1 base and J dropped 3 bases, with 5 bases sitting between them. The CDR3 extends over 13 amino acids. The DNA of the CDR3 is TGTGCCAGCTCACCACTCATGACAGATACGCAGTATTTT. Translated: CASSPLMTDTQYF.

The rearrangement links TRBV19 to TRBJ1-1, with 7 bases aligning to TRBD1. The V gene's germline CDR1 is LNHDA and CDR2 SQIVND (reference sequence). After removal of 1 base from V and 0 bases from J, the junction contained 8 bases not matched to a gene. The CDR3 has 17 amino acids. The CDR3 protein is CASSIGNRGTMNTEAFF. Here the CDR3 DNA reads TGTGCCAGTAGTATAGGGAACAGGGGTACCATGAACACTGAAGCTTTCTTT.

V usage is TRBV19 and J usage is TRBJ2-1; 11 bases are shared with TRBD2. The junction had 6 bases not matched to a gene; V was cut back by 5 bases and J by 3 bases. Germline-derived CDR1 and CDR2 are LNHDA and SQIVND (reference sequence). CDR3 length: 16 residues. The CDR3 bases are TGTGCCAGTAGTGCCCGGACTAGCGGGCTCTACAATGAGCAGTTCTTC. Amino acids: CASSARTSGLYNEQFF.

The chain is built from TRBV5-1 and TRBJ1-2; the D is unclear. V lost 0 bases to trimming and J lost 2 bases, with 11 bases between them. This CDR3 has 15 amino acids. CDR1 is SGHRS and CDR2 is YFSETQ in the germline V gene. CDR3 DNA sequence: TGCGCCAGCAGCTTGGAGAACAGAGAAAACTATGGCTACACCTTC. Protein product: CASSLENRENYGYTF. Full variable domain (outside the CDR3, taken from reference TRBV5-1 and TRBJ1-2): KAGVTQTPRYLIKTRGQQVTLSCSPISGHRSVSWYQQTPGQGLQFLFEYFSETQRNKGNFPGRFSGRQFSNSRSEMNVSTLELGDSALYLCASSLENRENYGYTFGSGTRLTVV.

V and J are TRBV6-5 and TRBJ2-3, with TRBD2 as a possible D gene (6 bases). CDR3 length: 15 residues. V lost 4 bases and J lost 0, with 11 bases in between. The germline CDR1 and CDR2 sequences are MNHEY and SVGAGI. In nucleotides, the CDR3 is TGTGCCAGCAGTTCGGGCGGGGCTAGCACAGATACGCAGTATTTT. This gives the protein CASSSGGASTDTQYF.

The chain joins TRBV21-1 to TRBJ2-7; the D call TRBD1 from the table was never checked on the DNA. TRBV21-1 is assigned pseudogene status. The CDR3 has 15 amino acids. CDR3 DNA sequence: TGTGCCAGCAGCAAAGCCGACAGCGAAGCCTACGAGCAGTACTTC. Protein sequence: CASSKADSEAYEQYF.

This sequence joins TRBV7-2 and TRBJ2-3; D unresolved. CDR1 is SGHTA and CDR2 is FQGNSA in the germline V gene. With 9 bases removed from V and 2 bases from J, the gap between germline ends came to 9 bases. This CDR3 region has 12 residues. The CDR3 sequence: CASRADTDTQYF. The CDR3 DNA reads TGTGCCAGTAGAGCTGACACAGATACGCAGTATTTT.

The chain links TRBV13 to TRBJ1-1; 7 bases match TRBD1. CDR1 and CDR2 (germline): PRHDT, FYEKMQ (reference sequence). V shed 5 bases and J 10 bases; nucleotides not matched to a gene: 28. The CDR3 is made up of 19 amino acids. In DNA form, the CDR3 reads TGTGCCAGCAGCCGATCCTTTCTTTCAGGGGGAAAAACGGCCTCGGGAGCTTTCTTT. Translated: CASSRSFLSGGKTASGAFF.

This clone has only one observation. The CDR3 spells CASSLVASGSLVSYEQYF. CDR3 in DNA: TGTGCCAGCAGCTTGGTGGCATCCGGGTCCCTGGTGTCCTACGAGCAGTACTTC. The rearrangement joins TRBV5-5 to TRBJ2-7; D remains unclear. Germline CDR1 SGHKS, CDR2 YYEKEE (reference sequence). CDR3 length: 18 residues. Trimming stripped 0 bases from V and 1 base from J, with 20 bases between.

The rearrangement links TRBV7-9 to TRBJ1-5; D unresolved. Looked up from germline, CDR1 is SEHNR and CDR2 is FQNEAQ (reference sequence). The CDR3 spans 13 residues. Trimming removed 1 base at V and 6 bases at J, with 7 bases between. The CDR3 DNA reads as TGTGCCAGCAGCTTAGGTCCGGGTCAGCCCCAGCATTTT. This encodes CASSLGPGQPQHF. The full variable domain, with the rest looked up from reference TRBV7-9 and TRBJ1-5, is DTGVSQNPRHKITKRGQNVTFRCDPISEHNRLYWYRQTLGQGPEFLTYFQNEAQLEKSRLLSDRFSAERPKGSFSTLEIQRTEQGDSAMYLCASSLGPGQPQHFGDGTRLSIL.

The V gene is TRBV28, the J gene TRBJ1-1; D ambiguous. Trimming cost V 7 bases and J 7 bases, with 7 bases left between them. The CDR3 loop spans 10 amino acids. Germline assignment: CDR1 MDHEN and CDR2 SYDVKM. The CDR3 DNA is TGTGCCAGCACCCGTCTTGAAGCTTTCTTT. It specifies CASTRLEAFF.

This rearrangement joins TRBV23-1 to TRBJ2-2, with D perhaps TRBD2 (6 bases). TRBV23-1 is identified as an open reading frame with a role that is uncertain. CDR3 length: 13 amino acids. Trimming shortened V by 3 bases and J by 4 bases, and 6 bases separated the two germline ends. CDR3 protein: CASSQGGTGELFF. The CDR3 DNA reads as TGCGCCAGCAGTCAGGGGGGCACCGGGGAGCTGTTTTTT.

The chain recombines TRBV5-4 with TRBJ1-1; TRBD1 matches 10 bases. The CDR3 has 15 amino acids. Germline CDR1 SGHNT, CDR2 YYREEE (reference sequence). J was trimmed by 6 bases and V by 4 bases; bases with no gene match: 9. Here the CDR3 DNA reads TGTGCCAGCAGCGTCCGGGACAGGGGAGGCCCTGAAGCTTTCTTT. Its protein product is CASSVRDRGGPEAFF.

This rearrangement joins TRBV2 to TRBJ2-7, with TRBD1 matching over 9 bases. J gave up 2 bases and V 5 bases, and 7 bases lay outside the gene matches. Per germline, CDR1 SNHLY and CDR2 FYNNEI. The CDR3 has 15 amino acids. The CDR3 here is CASSPTGGRTYEQYF. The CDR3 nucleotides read TGTGCCAGCAGTCCTACAGGGGGCCGAACCTACGAGCAGTACTTC.